This is a list of T cell receptor beta chains from one sample in a study of post-analysis software for immune sequencing data. MiXCR, run by TCRdb on the PCR reads, gives a single entry per CDR3 protein. The table shows about 810,000 distinct CDR3 sequences, with approximately 53% occurring only once. Material for sequencing was blood. All receptors derive from a girl between 5 and 17 years old with multiple sclerosis. The CDR3 runs from the conserved cysteine through the conserved F or W. A D gene is named only where the DNA matches it firmly.

J gene,D gene,V gene,CDR3 protein
TRBJ2-7,.,TRBV4-1,CASSQGGSPAVQYF
TRBJ2-1,.,TRBV20-1,CSAREVAGFSYNEQFF
TRBJ1-2,.,TRBV5-1,CASSLPWPYTYGYTF
.,.,TRBV7-9,CASSLAGKDEQYF
TRBJ1-5,.,TRBV6-6,CASLRGGNSNQPQHF
TRBJ2-7,TRBD2,TRBV3-1,CASSQDASGRYISYEQYF
TRBJ2-5,TRBD2,TRBV6-6,CASSKRTSGEETQYF
TRBJ2-2,TRBD2,TRBV29-1,CSVEDSRGLAGSRGTGELFF
TRBJ1-1,.,TRBV5-1,CASNSGSTLANTEAFF
TRBJ1-2,.,TRBV29-1,CSVASQGSYGYTF
TRBJ1-2,.,TRBV27,CASSLSAEGYYGYTF
TRBJ2-6,TRBD1,TRBV18,CASSTGQASSGANVLTF
TRBJ2-1,TRBD1,TRBV6-4,CASRGQSSYNEQFF
TRBJ2-5,.,TRBV5-1,CASSFGRNDAETQYF
TRBJ2-7,.,TRBV6-1,CASSGSGKGYEQYF
TRBJ2-7,.,TRBV14,CASSPLGALSYEQYF
TRBJ1-2,.,TRBV5-5,CASSLASRASNYGYTF
TRBJ2-7,.,TRBV27,CAGSLSRLAYEQYF
.,.,TRBV30,CAWSLGRRQETQYF